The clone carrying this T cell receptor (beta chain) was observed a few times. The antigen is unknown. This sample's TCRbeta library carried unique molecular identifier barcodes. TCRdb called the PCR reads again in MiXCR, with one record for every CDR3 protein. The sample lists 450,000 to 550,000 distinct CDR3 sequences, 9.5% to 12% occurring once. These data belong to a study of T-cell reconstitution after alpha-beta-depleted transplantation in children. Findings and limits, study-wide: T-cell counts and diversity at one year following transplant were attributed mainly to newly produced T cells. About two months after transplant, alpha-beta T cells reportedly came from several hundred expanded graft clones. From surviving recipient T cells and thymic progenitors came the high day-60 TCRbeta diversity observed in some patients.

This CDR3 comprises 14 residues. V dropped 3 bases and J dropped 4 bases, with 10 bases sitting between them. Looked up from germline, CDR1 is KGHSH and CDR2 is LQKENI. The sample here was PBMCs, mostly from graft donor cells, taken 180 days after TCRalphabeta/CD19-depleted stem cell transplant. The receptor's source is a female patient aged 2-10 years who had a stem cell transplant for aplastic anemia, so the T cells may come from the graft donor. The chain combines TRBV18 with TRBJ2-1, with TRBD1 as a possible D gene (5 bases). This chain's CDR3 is CASSPKTDYNEQFF. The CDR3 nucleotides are TGTGCCAGCTCACCGAAGACAGATTACAATGAGCAGTTCTTC.